This record concerns one T cell receptor (beta chain) sequence. Its specificity is not known. Sequencing was performed with immunoSEQ multiplex PCR; in TCRdb, only in-frame clones are kept and a portion is missing. The sample yields about 45,000 clones, 80% seen once. The sample belongs to a study of T cell responses to AZD1222 COVID-19 vaccine. Germline CDR1 SGHTA, CDR2 FQGNSA. V was trimmed by 5 bases and J by 1 base, leaving 11 bases between them. There are 14 residues in the CDR3. The study, taken as a whole, reports: Of the AZD1222 recipients, only 5 to 7 were seropositive at baseline. Nearly half of spike-specific TCRs reportedly target variant regions that are unmutated in the B.1.351 and B.1.1.7 variants.

The specimen was peripheral blood, collected on day 0 of AZD1222 vaccination. The chain uses TRBV7-2 and TRBJ1-1, with D perhaps matching TRBD1 (5 bases). The receptor comes from an adult in good health. The CDR3 protein is CASSIPGPNTEAFF. The CDR3 DNA reads as TGTGCCAGCAGCATCCCGGGACCGAACACTGAAGCTTTCTTT.